Listed here are 6 T cell receptor beta chains from one sample, sequenced in a study of T cell repertoires in cytomegalovirus infection. TCRdb analysed the reads with MiXCR anew, one entry per CDR3 protein. The table records 450,000 to 600,000 distinct CDR3 sequences, under 55% of them present only once. No antigen has been assigned to these receptors. The sample in question was cultured PBMCs, obtained from culture after CMV antigen stimulation. The receptors here all came from a human donor in good health (CMV status not recorded). Some clones in this sample may be carry-over from other donors' samples.

J is TRBJ2-7 and V is TRBV7-6; TRBD2 matches 8 bases. With 5 bases clipped from V and 6 bases from J, the junction kept 6 bases outside the gene matches. The CDR3 consists of 13 residues. CDR1 SGHVS and CDR2 FNYEAQ come from the germline V gene. The CDR3: CASSLTGGSEQYF. The CDR3 region has the DNA TGTGCCAGCAGCCTCACGGGAGGGAGCGAGCAGTACTTC.

The chain carries TRBV13 and TRBJ2-1; TRBD1 matches 10 bases. This CDR3 is 14 amino acids long. V shed 10 bases, J shed 1 base, and the junction held 4 bases outside the gene matches. Germline V gene data show CDR1 as PRHDT and CDR2 as FYEKMQ (reference sequence). The CDR3 region is CATRDRGSYNEQFF. The CDR3 coding sequence is TGTGCCACCCGGGACAGGGGTTCCTACAATGAGCAGTTCTTC.

V is TRBV11-2 and J is TRBJ2-1, with no clear D. Germline CDR1 reads SGHAT; CDR2 reads FQNNGV. The CDR3 has 12 residues. Trimming pared 0 bases from V and 12 bases from J, leaving 9 bases between. The CDR3 loop reads CASSLEWGRQFF. In DNA form, the CDR3 reads TGTGCCAGCAGCTTAGAATGGGGTCGGCAGTTCTTC.

This clonotype was found a few times. This rearrangement joins TRBV7-6 to TRBJ2-1, with 7 bases aligning to TRBD2. CDR1 and CDR2 (germline): SGHVS, FNYEAQ. The trim removed 1 base at V and 7 bases at J, leaving 7 bases unmatched. The CDR3 runs to 15 residues. CDR3 nucleotides: TGTGCCAGCAGCTTAGAACCTAGCGGACCAAATGAGCAGTTCTTC. Translation gives CASSLEPSGPNEQFF. Looking up the rest from reference TRBV7-6 and TRBJ2-1 gives the full variable domain: GAGVSQSPRYKVTKRGQDVALRCDPISGHVSLYWYRQALGQGPEFLTYFNYEAQQDKSGLPNDRFSAERPEGSISTLTIQRTEQRDSAMYRCASSLEPSGPNEQFFGPGTRLTVL.

The rearrangement links TRBV28 to TRBJ1-5, with 9 bases identical to TRBD1. Germline CDR1 is MDHEN and CDR2 is SYDVKM. The CDR3 sequence is 18 residues long. V lost 6 bases to trimming and J lost 4 bases; unmatched junction nucleotides: 16. The CDR3 reads CASSSQLLGQGRNQPQHF. The CDR3 bases are TGTGCCAGCAGCTCACAACTACTGGGACAGGGCCGAAATCAGCCCCAGCATTTT.

This chain connects TRBV6-1 to TRBJ1-6; possible D gene TRBD1, 6 bases. Germline CDR1 is MNHNS and CDR2 is SASEGT. Trimming left V 5 bases short and J 6 bases short, with 17 bases between. This CDR3 has 16 amino acids. For the CDR3, the DNA is TGTGCCAGCAGTCCCCTGGGGGCGACTACTAATTCACCCCTCCACTTT. This sequence encodes CASSPLGATTNSPLHF.